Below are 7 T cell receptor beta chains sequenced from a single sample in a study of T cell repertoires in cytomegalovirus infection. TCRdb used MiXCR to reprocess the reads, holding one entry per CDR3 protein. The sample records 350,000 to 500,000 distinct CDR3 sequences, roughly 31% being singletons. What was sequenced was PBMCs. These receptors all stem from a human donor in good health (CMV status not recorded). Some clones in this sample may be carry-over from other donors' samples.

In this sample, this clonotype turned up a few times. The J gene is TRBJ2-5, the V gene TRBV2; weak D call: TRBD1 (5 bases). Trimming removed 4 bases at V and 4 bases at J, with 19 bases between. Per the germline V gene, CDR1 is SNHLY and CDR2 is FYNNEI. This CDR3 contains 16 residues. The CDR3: CASSGAGKGKSETQYF. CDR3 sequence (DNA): TGTGCCAGCAGTGGCGCTGGGAAGGGGAAGTCAGAGACCCAGTACTTC.

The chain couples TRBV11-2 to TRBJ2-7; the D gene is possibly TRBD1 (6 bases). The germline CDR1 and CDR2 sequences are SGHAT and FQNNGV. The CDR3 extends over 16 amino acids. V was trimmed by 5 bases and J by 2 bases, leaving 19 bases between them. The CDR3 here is CASSPLGGEATYEQYF. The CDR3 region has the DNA TGTGCCAGCAGCCCCCTTGGGGGCGAGGCAACCTACGAGCAGTACTTC.

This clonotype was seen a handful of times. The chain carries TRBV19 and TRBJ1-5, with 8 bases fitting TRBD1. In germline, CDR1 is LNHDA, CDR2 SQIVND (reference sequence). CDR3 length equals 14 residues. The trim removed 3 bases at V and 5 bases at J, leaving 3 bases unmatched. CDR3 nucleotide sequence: TGTGCCAGTAGTATTGGGACAGGATATCAGCCCCAGCATTTT. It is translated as CASSIGTGYQPQHF.

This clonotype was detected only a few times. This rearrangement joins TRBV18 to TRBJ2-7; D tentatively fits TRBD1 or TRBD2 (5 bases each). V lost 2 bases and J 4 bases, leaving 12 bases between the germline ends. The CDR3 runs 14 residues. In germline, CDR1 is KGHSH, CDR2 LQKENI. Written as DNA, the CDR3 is TGTGCCAGCTCACCAATTAGGGGAGATTACGAGCAGTACTTC. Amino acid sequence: CASSPIRGDYEQYF.

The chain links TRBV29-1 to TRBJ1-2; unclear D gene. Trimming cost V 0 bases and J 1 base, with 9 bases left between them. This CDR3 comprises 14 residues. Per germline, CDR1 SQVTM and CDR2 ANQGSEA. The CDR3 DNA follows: TGCAGCGTTGAAGATCTCGGCAATAACTATGGCTACACCTTC. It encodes CSVEDLGNNYGYTF.

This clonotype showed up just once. CDR3 nucleotide sequence: TGCGCCAGCAGCCGAGATCAGGATTTTGGGGAGCTGTTTTTT. Amino acids: CASSRDQDFGELFF. The genes are TRBV4-1 and TRBJ2-2; D is ambiguous. CDR1 is MGHRA and CDR2 is YSYEKL in the germline V gene. The CDR3 extends over 14 amino acids. Trimming left V 4 bases short and J 8 bases short, with 14 bases between.

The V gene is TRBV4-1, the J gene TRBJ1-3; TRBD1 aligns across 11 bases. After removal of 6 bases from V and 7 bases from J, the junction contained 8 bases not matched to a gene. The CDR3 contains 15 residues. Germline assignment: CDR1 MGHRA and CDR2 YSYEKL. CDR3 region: CASRPGTGGLNTIYF. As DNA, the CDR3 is TGCGCCAGCAGGCCCGGGACAGGGGGTCTGAACACCATATATTTT.